This T cell receptor beta chain was sequenced for a study of shared clonotypes between healthy human individuals. Study overall: Each donor's CD8 memory used one plate, CD8 naive two, each CD4 subset three. Study observations and caveats: Generally, naive subsets (rather than memory subsets) showed larger estimated richness.

Worth noting for this clone: Its antigen remains unknown.

Here immunoSEQ multiplex PCR was the method, and the copy in TCRdb shows in-frame clones only, minus some. The table shows about 980,000 clones, with less than 85% occurring only once. The length of the CDR3 is 17 residues. CDR1 is LGHNA, CDR2 YSLEER, per germline. The V end was cut by 0 bases, the J end by 0 bases, with 12 bases between. Healthy and HIV-negative, the adult donors had no recent acute infections or vaccinations. Partitioning of CD4+ cells yielded a CD45RA+ naive subset and a CD45RA-negative memory subset. The sample taken for sequencing was memory CD4+ T cells sorted from blood. Noted subset: CD45RA-negative fraction. The chain couples TRBV4-3 to TRBJ2-1, with D perhaps TRBD1 or TRBD2 (5 bases each). The clonotype was recovered from a man in his late teens or twenties in good health. In DNA form, the CDR3 reads TGCGCCAGCAGCCAAGAGAGGGGCCCTAGCTCCTACAATGAGCAGTTCTTC. Translated: CASSQERGPSSYNEQFF.